The rows below give T cell receptor beta chains drawn from one sample of a study of CD8 T cells in ankylosing spondylitis. From the 5' RACE reads, TCRdb called clonotypes with MiXCR, one entry per CDR3 protein. Among under 850,000 distinct CDR3 sequences listed, around 20% were seen once. Sequences were obtained from blood, either unsorted or a sorted T cell fraction (not recorded which). Receptors were obtained from a male donor with ankylosing spondylitis. Both conserved end residues are part of each CDR3. Each record gives: J gene, clone size, D gene, V gene, CDR3 DNA, CDR3 protein. The D gene is left open where the match is weak. For some rows the clone size is stated as once, few or many, or as a class when expanded; others skip it.

TRBJ2-1	few	TRBD2	TRBV29-1	TGCAGCGTTATTCGGACTAGCGGGGGGCGGCGGTTCTTC	CSVIRTSGGRRFF
TRBJ1-5	once	.	TRBV7-2	TGTGCCAGCAGCCTACAGCCCGGGTTTAGCAATCAGCCCCAGCATTTT	CASSLQPGFSNQPQHF
TRBJ2-7	.	TRBD2	TRBV7-2	TGTGCCAGCAGCGTCGTTCGCGGGAGAATTTACGAGCAGTACTTC	CASSVVRGRIYEQYF
TRBJ2-1	.	TRBD2	TRBV7-2	TGTGCCAGCAGCTTACAGGCGGGAGGGCCTCGAAATGAGCAGTTCTTC	CASSLQAGGPRNEQFF
TRBJ1-1	few	.	TRBV7-2	TGTGCCAGCAGCTTAGTCGGCCAGGTGGGTGAAGCTTTCTTT	CASSLVGQVGEAFF
TRBJ2-1	.	.	TRBV3-1	TGTGCCAGCAGCCAAGATCGAGTGGATGAGCAGTTCTTC	CASSQDRVDEQFF
TRBJ2-1	many	TRBD2	TRBV12-3/TRBV12-4	TGTGCCAGCAGGGGGTTAGCGGGGAGCTCCTACAATGAGCAGTTCTTC	CASRGLAGSSYNEQFF
TRBJ2-3	few	.	TRBV10-3	TGTGCCATCAGTGTTGGCGGGGACGCAGATACGCAGTATTTT	CAISVGGDADTQYF
TRBJ2-6	few	TRBD1	TRBV5-1	TGCGCCAGCAGCTTGGGGGGACAGGCAGCCTTCGTCCTGACTTTC	CASSLGGQAAFVLTF
TRBJ2-2	.	.	TRBV2	TGTGCCAGCAGGGACCCTGGAGAGCTGTTTTTT	CASRDPGELFF
TRBJ1-1	.	TRBD1	TRBV12-3/TRBV12-4	TGTGCCAGCAGTTTAACAGGGGGCGCCTCTGAAGCTTTCTTT	CASSLTGGASEAFF
TRBJ2-4	.	TRBD1	TRBV4-1	TGCGCCAGCAGCCAGGGACAGGGAGTCAAAAACATTCAGTACTTC	CASSQGQGVKNIQYF
TRBJ2-2	many	TRBD1	TRBV7-2	TGTGCCAGCAGCGGTCACCGGGACAGGGGGCTTACCGGGGAGCTGTTTTTT	CASSGHRDRGLTGELFF
TRBJ2-1	few	.	TRBV6-1	TGTGCCAGCAGATCTCTGGGGCAGTACAATGAGCAGTTCTTC	CASRSLGQYNEQFF
TRBJ1-1	.	.	TRBV2	TGTGCCAGCAGTGAAGAGTTGAGGGGGAACACTGAAGCTTTCTTT	CASSEELRGNTEAFF
TRBJ2-1	.	.	TRBV12-3/TRBV12-4	TGTGCCAGCGGACGGGCGACCTACAATGAGCAGTTCTTC	CASGRATYNEQFF
TRBJ2-7	few	.	TRBV4-2	TGTGCCAGCAGCCAAGTGGGGGTTAGGCCGACAAGACCTTACGAGCAGTACTTC	CASSQVGVRPTRPYEQYF
TRBJ1-1	.	.	TRBV5-5	TGTGCCAGCAGCCAACAGGGCGGACTAGGGACTGAAGCTTTCTTT	CASSQQGGLGTEAFF
TRBJ1-4	.	.	TRBV6-1	TGTGCCAGCAGGGGCTGGGAGGGGATGAATACGGATGAAAAACTGTTTTTT	CASRGWEGMNTDEKLFF
TRBJ2-2	few	TRBD2	TRBV11-2	TGTGCCAGCAGCAATGGACTAGGGTTGACCGGGGAGCTGTTTTTT	CASSNGLGLTGELFF
TRBJ2-5	few	TRBD2	TRBV20-1	TGCAGTGCCCTCGCCACCGGGACTAGGGGAGAGACCCAGTACTTC	CSALATGTRGETQYF
TRBJ1-5	.	.	TRBV30	TGTGCCTGGAGTGCTGGGGATAGCAATCAGCCCCAGCATTTT	CAWSAGDSNQPQHF
TRBJ2-5	.	.	TRBV4-1	TGCGCCAGCAGCCTTCAGGAGTGGCGAGAGACCCAGTACTTC	CASSLQEWRETQYF
TRBJ2-7	.	.	TRBV5-6	TGTGCCAGCAGCTTAGTGTTGGTTCCGGACGAGCAGTACTTC	CASSLVLVPDEQYF
TRBJ2-1	few	.	TRBV27	TGTGCCAGCAGTTTAAGGGCAACCTCCTACAATGAGCAGTTCTTC	CASSLRATSYNEQFF
TRBJ2-3	.	.	TRBV12-3/TRBV12-4	TGTGCCAGCAGTTTTCGGTGGGGGGTAGCAGATACGCAGTATTTT	CASSFRWGVADTQYF
TRBJ1-2	.	TRBD1	TRBV15	TGTGCCACCAGCAGAGATGGAGGGACAGCTCATGGCTACACCTTC	CATSRDGGTAHGYTF
TRBJ2-7	few	.	TRBV4-3	TGCGCCAGCAGCAAGAACCAGGGTGACGAGCAGTACTTC	CASSKNQGDEQYF
TRBJ1-1	many	.	TRBV3-1	TGTGCCAGCAGCCTTACAGGAGAGACTGAAGCTTTCTTT	CASSLTGETEAFF
TRBJ1-2	few	TRBD1	TRBV20-1	TGCAGTGCTAGGGACAGGGGGCCGGGCTATGGCTACACCTTC	CSARDRGPGYGYTF
TRBJ2-5	.	.	TRBV5-5	TGTGCCAGCAGCTTGGACGATAGGGGTGAGGAGACCCAGTACTTC	CASSLDDRGEETQYF
TRBJ2-5	few	TRBD2	TRBV2	TGTGCCAGCAGTGGGACTAGGTACGAGACCCAGTACTTC	CASSGTRYETQYF
TRBJ2-1	few	TRBD2	TRBV3-1	TGTGCCAGCAGCCCCTGGGGGGGAGAGTTCAATGAGCAGTTCTTC	CASSPWGGEFNEQFF
TRBJ2-7	.	TRBD2	TRBV5-6	TGTGCCAGCAGCTGGACTAGCGGGAGCCTCGACGAGCAGTACTTC	CASSWTSGSLDEQYF
TRBJ2-1	.	.	TRBV7-8	TGTGCCATCATGGGCCAGCCCGCGGAGCAGTTCTTC	CAIMGQPAEQFF